Here is one TCR beta chain with its context. Its cognate antigen is unknown. A junction boundary mismatches the germline segment, possibly from a read error. The data derive from a study of T cells in Graves' hyperthyroidism and ophthalmopathy. Broader study findings: Most expanded thyroid clonotypes above 0.001 also appeared in blood.

Investigators excluded patients with uncontrolled infection, other autoimmune disease, pregnancy or lactation. This CDR3 is 12 amino acids long. The germline gives CDR1 SGDLS, CDR2 YYNGEE. Template material for amplifying TCR beta CDR3 regions consisted of RNA transcripts. The HTBI primer set drove a first-round RT-PCR of the TCR CDR3. One entry per CDR3 protein results from TCRdb running MiXCR on the multiplex PCR reads. This sample carries around 56,000 distinct CDR3 sequences, 40% to 55% of them seen once, and the ten largest clones take roughly 12%. The sample was blood. The chain has TRBV9 and TRBJ2-7; perhaps TRBD2 as D (5 bases). The receptor was isolated from a woman under 40 with Graves' ophthalmopathy. For the CDR3, the DNA is TGTGCCAGTAGCGAACAGATTGGTGAGCAGTACTTC. Translating it yields CASSEQIGEQYF. The whole variable domain, remainder taken from reference TRBV9 and TRBJ2-7, is DSGVTQTPKHLITATGQRVTLRCSPRSGDLSVYWYQQSLDQGLQFLIQYYNGEERAKGNILERFSAQQFPDLHSELNLSSLELGDSALYFCASSEQIGEQYFGPGTRLTVT.